The T cell receptor beta chain under discussion was sequenced for a study of shared clonotypes between healthy human individuals. Assay: immunoSEQ multiplex PCR; the TCRdb copy retains only in-frame clones and omits some. The sample shows about 560,000 clones, around 78% of them seen only once. A note on this clone: A far larger clone lies a single base away; this is likely a read error.

Genomic DNA from unsorted samples was obtained from approximately 96 million PBMCs (per sample). Germline loops: CDR1 MDHEN, CDR2 SYDVKM. Trimming left V 5 bases short and J 6 bases short, with 23 bases between. The CDR3 covers 16 residues. The V call is TRBV28, the J call TRBJ2-7; tentatively, D is TRBD1 or TRBD2 (5 bases each). The sequence was collected from a woman in her 40s in good health. Some clones in this sample may be carry-over from other donors' samples. Sequenced sample: PBMCs. The CDR3 nucleotides read TGTGCCAGCAGTCCCAGGGACCCTCCCTCTGAGTTCGAGCAGTACTTC. Encoded protein: CASSPRDPPSEFEQYF.